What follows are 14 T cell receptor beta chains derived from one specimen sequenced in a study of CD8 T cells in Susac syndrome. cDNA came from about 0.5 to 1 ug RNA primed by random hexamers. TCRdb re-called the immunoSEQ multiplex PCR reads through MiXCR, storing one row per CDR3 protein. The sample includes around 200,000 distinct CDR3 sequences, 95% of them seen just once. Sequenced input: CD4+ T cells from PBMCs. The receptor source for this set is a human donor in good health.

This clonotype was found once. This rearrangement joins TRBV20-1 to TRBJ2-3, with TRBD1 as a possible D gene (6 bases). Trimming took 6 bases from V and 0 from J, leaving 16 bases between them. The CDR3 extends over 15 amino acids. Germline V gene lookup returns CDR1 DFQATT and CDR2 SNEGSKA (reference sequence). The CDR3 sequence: CSALSPQGSTDTQYF. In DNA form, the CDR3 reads TGCAGTGCCTTATCTCCTCAGGGGAGCACAGATACGCAGTATTTT.

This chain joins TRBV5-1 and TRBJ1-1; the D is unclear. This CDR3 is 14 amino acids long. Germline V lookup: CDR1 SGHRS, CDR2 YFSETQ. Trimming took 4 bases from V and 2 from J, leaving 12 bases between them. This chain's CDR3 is CASSRPTENTEAFF. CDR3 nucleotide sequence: TGCGCCAGCAGCCGACCTACTGAAAACACTGAAGCTTTCTTT.

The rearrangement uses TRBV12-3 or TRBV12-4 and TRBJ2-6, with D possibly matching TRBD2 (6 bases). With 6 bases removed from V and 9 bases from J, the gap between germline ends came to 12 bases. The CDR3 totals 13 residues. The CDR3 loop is CASRDRDFNVLTF. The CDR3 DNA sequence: TGTGCCAGCAGGGACCGGGACTTCAACGTCCTGACTTTC.

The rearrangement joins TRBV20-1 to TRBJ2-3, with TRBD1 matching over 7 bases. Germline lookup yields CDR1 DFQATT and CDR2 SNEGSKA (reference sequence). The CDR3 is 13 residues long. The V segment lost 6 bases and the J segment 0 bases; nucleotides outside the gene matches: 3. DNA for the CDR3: TGCAGTGCGAGACAGGGAAGCACAGATACGCAGTATTTT. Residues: CSARQGSTDTQYF.

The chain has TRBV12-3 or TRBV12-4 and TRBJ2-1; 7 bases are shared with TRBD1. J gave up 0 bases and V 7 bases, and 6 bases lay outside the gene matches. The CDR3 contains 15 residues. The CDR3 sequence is CASTPDRSSYNEQFF. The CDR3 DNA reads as TGTGCCAGCACCCCGGACAGGAGCTCCTACAATGAGCAGTTCTTC.

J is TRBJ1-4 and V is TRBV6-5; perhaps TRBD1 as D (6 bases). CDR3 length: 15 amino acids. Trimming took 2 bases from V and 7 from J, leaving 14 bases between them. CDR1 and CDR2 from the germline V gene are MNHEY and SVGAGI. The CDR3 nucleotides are TGTGCCAGCAGTTACAGGCCCCCCAGGGGTGAAAAACTGTTTTTT. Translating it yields CASSYRPPRGEKLFF.

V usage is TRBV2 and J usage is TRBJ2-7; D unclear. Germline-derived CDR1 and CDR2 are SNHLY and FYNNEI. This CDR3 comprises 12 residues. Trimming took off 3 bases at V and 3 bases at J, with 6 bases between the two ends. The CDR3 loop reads CASSDNSYEQYF. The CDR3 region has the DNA TGTGCCAGCAGTGATAATAGCTACGAGCAGTACTTC.

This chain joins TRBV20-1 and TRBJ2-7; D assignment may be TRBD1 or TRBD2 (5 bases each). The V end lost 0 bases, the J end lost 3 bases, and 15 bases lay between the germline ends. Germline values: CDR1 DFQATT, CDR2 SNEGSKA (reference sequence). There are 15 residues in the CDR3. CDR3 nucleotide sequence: TGCAGTGCTAGAGATGGCGCAGGGAGTAGCTACGAGCAGTACTTC. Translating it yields CSARDGAGSSYEQYF.

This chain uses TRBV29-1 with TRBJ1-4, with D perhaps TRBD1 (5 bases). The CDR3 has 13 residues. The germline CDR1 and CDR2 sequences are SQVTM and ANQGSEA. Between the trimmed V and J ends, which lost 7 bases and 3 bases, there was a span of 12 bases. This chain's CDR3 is CSAGGDPNEKLFF. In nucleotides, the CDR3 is TGCAGCGCTGGGGGGGACCCTAATGAAAAACTGTTTTTT.

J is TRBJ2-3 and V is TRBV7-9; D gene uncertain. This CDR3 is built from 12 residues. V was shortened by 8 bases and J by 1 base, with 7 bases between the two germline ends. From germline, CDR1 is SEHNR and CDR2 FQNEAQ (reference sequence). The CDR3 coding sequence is TGTGCCAGCCATCGGGGCACAGATACGCAGTATTTT. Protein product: CASHRGTDTQYF.

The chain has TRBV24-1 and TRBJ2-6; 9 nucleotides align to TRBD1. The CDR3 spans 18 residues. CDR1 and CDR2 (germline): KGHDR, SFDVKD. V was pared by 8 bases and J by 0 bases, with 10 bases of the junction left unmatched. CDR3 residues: CATTVPGQGNSGANVLTF. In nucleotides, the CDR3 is TGTGCCACCACCGTGCCGGGACAGGGAAACTCTGGGGCCAACGTCCTGACTTTC.

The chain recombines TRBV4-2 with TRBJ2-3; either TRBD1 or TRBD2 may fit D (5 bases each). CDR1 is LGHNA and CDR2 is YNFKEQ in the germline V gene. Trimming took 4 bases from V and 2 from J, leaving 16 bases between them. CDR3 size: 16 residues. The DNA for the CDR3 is TGTGCCAGCAGCCCCTCGAGAGGGGTTTTCACAGATACGCAGTATTTT. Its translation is CASSPSRGVFTDTQYF.

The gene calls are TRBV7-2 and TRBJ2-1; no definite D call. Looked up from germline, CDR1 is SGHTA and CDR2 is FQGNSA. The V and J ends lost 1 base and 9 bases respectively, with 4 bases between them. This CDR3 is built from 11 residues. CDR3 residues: CASSLETEQFF. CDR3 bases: TGTGCCAGCAGCTTAGAAACTGAGCAGTTCTTC.

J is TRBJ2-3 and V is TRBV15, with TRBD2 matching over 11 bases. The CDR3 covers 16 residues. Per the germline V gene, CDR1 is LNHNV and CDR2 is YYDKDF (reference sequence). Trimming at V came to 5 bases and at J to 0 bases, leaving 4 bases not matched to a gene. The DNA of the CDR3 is TGTGCCACCAGCCGAGGGACTAGCGGCAGCACAGATACGCAGTATTTT. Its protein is CATSRGTSGSTDTQYF.